This TCR beta chain is from a study of blood T cell repertoires in COVID-19. Assay: immunoSEQ multiplex PCR; the TCRdb copy retains only in-frame clones and omits some. The table has around 500,000 clones, roughly nine tenths seen once. J lost 7 bases, V lost 3 bases, and 4 bases had no gene match. CDR1 KGHSH and CDR2 LQKENI come from the germline V gene. The CDR3 is made up of 14 amino acids. This clone occurred once. Participants came from under 30 US areas, aged about 18 to 89 years. Participants had their cohort set by participant-reported clinical history. The source of this sequence is a woman aged 55-69 years who had recovered from COVID-19. The chain has TRBV18 and TRBJ2-7; 12 nucleotides agree with TRBD1. The sample taken for sequencing was PBMCs or T cells enriched from blood (not recorded which). CDR3 nucleotides: TGTGCCAGCTCACCCGGGACAGGGGGCCGGGAGCAGTACTTC. Its protein is CASSPGTGGREQYF. Full variable domain (remainder filled in from reference TRBV18 and TRBJ2-7): NAGVMQNPRHLVRRRGQEARLRCSPMKGHSHVYWYRQLPEEGLKFMVYLQKENIIDESGMPKERFSAEFPKEGPSILRIQQVVRGDSAAYFCASSPGTGGREQYFGPGTRLTVT.